Below, 30 T cell receptor beta chains from the same sample are listed, as sequenced in a study of cytomegalovirus exposure and HLA in healthy donors. Both 60 Vbeta primers and 13 Jbeta primers went into the PCR. Sequenced by immunoSEQ multiplex PCR; TCRdb stores in-frame clones only, minus some. The table for this sample gives more than 30,000 clones. The sample taken for sequencing was PBMCs. These receptors were collected from a man aged 35-49 years in good health and CMV-seropositive.

The chain employs TRBV18 and TRBJ1-2; TRBD1 agrees at 10 bases. The ends lost 1 base at V and 0 bases at J; junction bases unmatched: 8. CDR3 length: 18 residues. Germline V gene lookup returns CDR1 KGHSH and CDR2 LQKENI. In DNA form, the CDR3 reads TGTGCCAGCTCACCACGTGGGACAGGGGCCCAAGCTAACTATGGCTACACCTTC. Translated: CASSPRGTGAQANYGYTF.

V gene TRBV9 combines with J gene TRBJ2-7, with 7 positions matching TRBD2. V lost 0 bases and J lost 1; bases outside the gene matches: 4. CDR1 is SGDLS, CDR2 YYNGEE, per germline. The CDR3 totals 15 residues. The CDR3: CASSVGSGASYEQYF. The CDR3 DNA reads TGTGCCAGCAGCGTAGGCAGCGGGGCTTCCTACGAGCAGTACTTC.

The CDR3 sequence is CASSLPGRYEQYF. The CDR3 nucleotides are TGTGCCAGCAGCTTGCCAGGCCGCTACGAGCAGTACTTC. This chain joins TRBV13 and TRBJ2-7; no reliable D call. Trimming left V 3 bases short and J 3 bases short, with 9 bases between. The germline CDR1 and CDR2 sequences are PRHDT and FYEKMQ (reference sequence). CDR3 length: 13 residues.

This sequence joins TRBV5-1 and TRBJ2-5, with D perhaps matching TRBD1 (6 bases). Germline CDR1 SGHRS, CDR2 YFSETQ. Trimming stripped 4 bases from V and 5 bases from J, with 15 bases between. This CDR3 has 14 residues. CDR3 DNA: TGCGCCAGCAGCCCCCAGGGGCTGGGGGAGACCCAGTACTTC. Its translation is CASSPQGLGETQYF.

As to this clone: The sample carries other DNA sequences with the same CDR3. This sequence joins TRBV6-1 and TRBJ1-1, with 7 bases matching TRBD1. The V segment lost 7 bases and the J segment 4 bases; nucleotides outside the gene matches: 3. The CDR3 spans 12 residues. Germline V lookup: CDR1 MNHNS, CDR2 SASEGT. Here the CDR3 reads CASNRGITEAFF. The DNA for the CDR3 is TGTGCCAGCAACAGGGGTATCACTGAAGCTTTCTTT.

Here the CDR3 reads CASSFDLERGTGELFF. As DNA, the CDR3 is TGCGCCAGCAGCTTTGATCTTGAACGGGGCACCGGGGAGCTGTTTTTT. The J gene is TRBJ2-2, the V gene TRBV5-1; a possible D gene is TRBD2 (5 bases). Germline V lookup: CDR1 SGHRS, CDR2 YFSETQ. V dropped 2 bases and J dropped 4 bases, with 15 bases sitting between them. The CDR3 runs 16 residues.

The V and J genes are TRBV10-2 and TRBJ1-1; D remains ambiguous. The CDR3 sequence is 14 residues long. Deletions cut 6 bases from V and 10 bases from J, with 21 bases between. Germline CDR1 is WSHSY and CDR2 is SAAADI. CDR3 protein: CASRGTGSDLIAFF. In DNA form, the CDR3 reads TGCGCCAGCAGAGGTACCGGGAGCGACCTGATAGCTTTCTTT.

The CDR3 DNA reads TGTGCCAGCAGCCAGGACTATCCTAGCCCCTTGGGAAACACCATATATTTT. It specifies CASSQDYPSPLGNTIYF. V and J are TRBV7-9 and TRBJ1-3; no clear D. The CDR3 consists of 17 residues. Germline-derived CDR1 and CDR2 are SEHNR and FQNEAQ (reference sequence). Deletions cut 5 bases from V and 4 bases from J, with 21 bases between.

The V call is TRBV18, the J call TRBJ2-7, with TRBD1 matching 8 bases. J was trimmed by 0 bases and V by 3 bases; bases with no gene match: 4. CDR1 and CDR2 (germline): KGHSH, LQKENI. The CDR3 runs 15 residues. CDR3 region: CASSPGGQDSYEQYF. The DNA of the CDR3 is TGTGCCAGCTCACCTGGGGGACAGGACTCCTACGAGCAGTACTTC. Supplemented by reference TRBV18 and TRBJ2-7, the full variable domain reads NAGVMQNPRHLVRRRGQEARLRCSPMKGHSHVYWYRQLPEEGLKFMVYLQKENIIDESGMPKERFSAEFPKEGPSILRIQQVVRGDSAAYFCASSPGGQDSYEQYFGPGTRLTVT.

The rearrangement joins TRBV6-1 to TRBJ2-5, with a weak D call TRBD2 (6 bases). The J call may be mistaken, given a closer DNA end match to TRBJ2-7. In germline, CDR1 is MNHNS, CDR2 SASEGT. The CDR3 is 14 residues long. The CDR3 is CAIFSGTAPYEQYF. CDR3 nucleotides: TGTGCCATTTTCTCCGGGACTGCACCCTACGAGCAGTACTTC.

This chain uses TRBV7-2 with TRBJ2-3; possible D gene TRBD2, 6 bases. V dropped 8 bases and J dropped 3 bases, with 9 bases sitting between them. Per germline, CDR1 SGHTA and CDR2 FQGNSA. This CDR3 contains 12 residues. The CDR3 reads CASRRDTDTQYF. The CDR3 DNA reads TGTGCCAGCCGGCGGGATACAGATACGCAGTATTTT.

This chain connects TRBV10-1 to TRBJ1-4; TRBD1 aligns across 10 bases. The CDR3 sequence is 14 residues long. CDR1 is WNHNN, CDR2 SYGVQD, per germline (reference sequence). J lost 6 bases, V lost 3 bases, and 1 base had no gene match. The CDR3 region has the DNA TGCGCCAGCAGTGATGGGACAGGGGATGAAAAACTGTTTTTT. Protein: CASSDGTGDEKLFF.

The genes are TRBV11-2 and TRBJ2-3, with TRBD2 identical over 14 bases. The CDR3 runs to 18 residues. The V and J ends lost 1 base and 5 bases, in that order; junction bases with no gene match: 8. The germline V gene has CDR1 SGHAT and CDR2 FQNNGV. The CDR3 sequence is CASSLGLAGGPGGDTQYF. The CDR3 coding sequence is TGTGCCAGCAGCTTAGGACTAGCGGGAGGGCCCGGCGGAGATACGCAGTATTTT. The whole variable domain, remainder taken from reference TRBV11-2 and TRBJ2-3, is EAGVAQSPRYKIIEKRQSVAFWCNPISGHATLYWYQQILGQGPKLLIQFQNNGVVDDSQLPKDRFSAERLKGVDSTLKIQPAKLEDSAVYLCASSLGLAGGPGGDTQYFGPGTRLTVL.

This chain connects TRBV27 to TRBJ1-5; D is uncertain. V lost 3 bases, J lost 5 bases, and 8 bases lay in between. The germline gives CDR1 MNHEY, CDR2 SMNVEV (reference sequence). The length of the CDR3 is 13 residues. The CDR3 reads CASSFVRDQPQHF. The CDR3 nucleotides are TGTGCCAGCAGTTTTGTCCGGGATCAGCCCCAGCATTTT.

The chain is built from TRBV5-1 and TRBJ1-1; weak D call: TRBD1 (5 bases). The CDR3 sequence is 14 residues long. Trimming shortened V by 3 bases and J by 4 bases, and 13 bases separated the two germline ends. Germline V gene sequence: CDR1 SGHRS, CDR2 YFSETQ. CDR3 sequence (DNA): TGCGCCAGCAGCTGGGTCAGGGAGGGCACTGAAGCTTTCTTT. This sequence encodes CASSWVREGTEAFF.

The CDR3 DNA follows: TGTGCCAGCATCCCTAGCGGGAGAGGGGAGACCCAGTACTTC. This codes for CASIPSGRGETQYF. The chain is built from TRBV2 and TRBJ2-5; 10 positions agree with TRBD2. The CDR3 sequence is 14 residues long. The J segment lost 5 bases and the V segment lost 7 bases, leaving 7 bases of the junction unmatched. Germline V gene data show CDR1 as SNHLY and CDR2 as FYNNEI. The full variable domain, completed using reference TRBV2 and TRBJ2-5, is EPEVTQTPSHQVTQMGQEVILRCVPISNHLYFYWYRQILGQKVEFLVSFYNNEISEKSEIFDDQFSVERPDGSNFTLKIRSTKLEDSAMYFCASIPSGRGETQYFGPGTRLLVL.

The CDR3 reads CASSYSGRGTNYGYTF. The CDR3 nucleotides are TGTGCCAGCAGTTACTCCGGTAGGGGAACTAACTATGGCTACACCTTC. The chain joins TRBV6-5 to TRBJ1-2; D might be TRBD1 (5 bases). The V gene's germline CDR1 is MNHEY and CDR2 SVGAGI. The CDR3 extends over 16 amino acids. The V and J ends lost 0 bases and 0 bases respectively, with 11 bases between them.

The chain carries TRBV10-3 and TRBJ2-7, with a tentative D call TRBD2 (6 bases). Germline V gene sequence: CDR1 ENHRY, CDR2 SYGVKD. This CDR3 is built from 14 residues. The V end lost 2 bases, the J end lost 5 bases, and 13 bases lay between the germline ends. CDR3 bases: TGTGCCATCAGTGAGGTGCGGGGTTGGGACGAGCAGTACTTC. It specifies CAISEVRGWDEQYF.

V is TRBV5-1 and J is TRBJ2-7, with 8 bases identical to TRBD2. Per the germline V gene, CDR1 is SGHRS and CDR2 is YFSETQ. After removal of 5 bases from V and 2 bases from J, the junction contained 3 bases not matched to a gene. The CDR3 is made up of 13 amino acids. The CDR3 is CASRTGGPYEQYF. The DNA of the CDR3 is TGCGCCAGCAGAACGGGAGGGCCCTACGAGCAGTACTTC.

The rearrangement links TRBV11-2 to TRBJ1-5; TRBD1 is a possible D gene (5 bases). Germline values: CDR1 SGHAT, CDR2 FQNNGV. Deletions cut 2 bases from V and 4 bases from J, with 12 bases between. The CDR3 consists of 15 residues. CDR3 sequence reads: CASSLSGVENQPQHF. CDR3 nucleotide sequence: TGTGCCAGCAGCTTATCGGGGGTCGAGAATCAGCCCCAGCATTTT.

V is TRBV25-1 and J is TRBJ1-1; D unclear. The germline V gene has CDR1 MGHDK and CDR2 SYGVNS. This CDR3 is 11 amino acids long. V dropped 8 bases and J dropped 3 bases, with 7 bases sitting between them. This CDR3 is CASHGYTEAFF. The CDR3 nucleotides read TGTGCCAGCCACGGGTACACTGAAGCTTTCTTT.

This CDR3 reads CASSEYSIEYGYTF. The CDR3 region has the DNA TGTGCCAGCAGTGAATATAGTATAGAGTATGGCTACACCTTC. The chain uses TRBV25-1 and TRBJ1-2; D uncertain. V gave up 0 bases and J gave up 5 bases, with 10 bases separating them. This CDR3 is 14 amino acids long. Germline CDR1 reads MGHDK; CDR2 reads SYGVNS.

The CDR3 protein is CASSPPWPAGTGVTDTQYF. CDR3 bases: TGTGCCAGCTCACCACCGTGGCCAGCCGGGACAGGGGTGACAGATACGCAGTATTTT. The rearrangement links TRBV18 to TRBJ2-3; 10 positions match TRBD1. V lost 0 bases, J lost 3 bases, and 12 bases stayed unmatched. CDR1 and CDR2 (germline): KGHSH, LQKENI. There are 19 residues in the CDR3.

The chain has TRBV12-5 and TRBJ2-1; 8 positions agree with TRBD2. The CDR3 covers 12 residues. Germline values: CDR1 LGHNT, CDR2 FRNRAP. V lost 9 bases to trimming and J lost 7 bases; unmatched junction nucleotides: 5. The CDR3 nucleotides read TGTGCTAGCCAACTAGCGGCAAATGAGCAGTTCTTC. Amino acids: CASQLAANEQFF.

This chain's CDR3 is CASSEAGGLGTGTHEQYF. In DNA, the CDR3 is TGTGCCAGCAGTGAAGCGGGGGGACTAGGGACAGGGACCCACGAGCAGTACTTC. This chain connects TRBV6-1 to TRBJ2-5; a weak D match, TRBD1 (9 bases). The tail of the sequence fits TRBJ2-7 better, so the J call may be wrong. The CDR3 sequence is 18 residues long. CDR1 and CDR2 (germline): MNHNS, SASEGT.

V gene TRBV7-2 combines with J gene TRBJ1-3, with D uncertain. The CDR3 is 13 amino acids. Trimming left V 6 bases short and J 3 bases short, with 9 bases between. Germline lookup yields CDR1 SGHTA and CDR2 FQGNSA. The CDR3 region is CASSREGGNTIYF. The DNA of the CDR3 is TGTGCCAGCAGTCGGGAAGGTGGAAACACCATATATTTT.

The chain couples TRBV20-1 to TRBJ2-1; no clear D gene. The CDR3 sequence is 10 residues long. The germline V gene has CDR1 DFQATT and CDR2 SNEGSKA (reference sequence). Trimming removed 3 bases from V and 11 bases from J, with 8 bases in between. CDR3 nucleotides: TGCAGTGCTAGGGCCTTAAAGCAGTTCTTC. This gives the protein CSARALKQFF.

This chain links TRBV29-1 with TRBJ2-7; no clear D gene. The CDR3 runs to 12 residues. The germline V gene encodes CDR1 SQVTM and CDR2 ANQGSEA. V dropped 4 bases and J dropped 7 bases, with 14 bases sitting between them. CDR3 sequence: CSVAASSEEQYF. CDR3 DNA: TGCAGCGTTGCGGCCTCCTCGGAGGAGCAGTACTTC.

The J gene is TRBJ2-7, the V gene TRBV12-5, with 9 bases aligning to TRBD2. The V segment lost 6 bases and the J segment 9 bases; nucleotides outside the gene matches: 18. CDR3 length: 16 residues. Germline V gives CDR1 LGHNT, CDR2 FRNRAP. The CDR3 sequence is CASGLPTGTSWGTQYF. DNA for the CDR3: TGTGCTAGTGGCCTACCGACAGGGACTAGCTGGGGTACGCAGTACTTC.

The chain combines TRBV30 with TRBJ2-4, with a weak D call TRBD1 (6 bases). Trimming removed 6 bases at V and 1 base at J, with 7 bases between. The CDR3 length is 12 residues. CDR1 GTSNPN and CDR2 SVGIG come from the germline V gene (reference sequence). CDR3 bases: TGTGCCTGTGACAGGGCCAAAAACATTCAGTACTTC. Encoded protein: CACDRAKNIQYF.